The 19 T cell receptor beta chains reported below all come from one sample, sequenced in a study of CD8 T cells in ankylosing spondylitis. Each CDR3 protein gets one entry after TCRdb re-called the 5' RACE reads with MiXCR. The sample has about 150,000 distinct CDR3 sequences, more than 40% seen once; the top ten hold roughly 15%. Sequences were obtained from synovial fluid, either unsorted or a sorted T cell fraction (not recorded which). The receptors derive from a male donor with ankylosing spondylitis.

The chain carries TRBV18 and TRBJ1-5; 7 nucleotides agree with TRBD1. V lost 3 bases, J lost 5 bases, and 13 bases stayed unmatched. CDR1 is KGHSH, CDR2 LQKENI, per germline. The CDR3 has 17 amino acids. The CDR3 coding sequence is TGTGCCAGCTCACCGGATGCGAGGCAGGGGGTGGATCAGCCCCAGCATTTT. Protein sequence: CASSPDARQGVDQPQHF.

This clonotype was detected a few times. The gene calls are TRBV12-3 or TRBV12-4 and TRBJ2-2; D not certain. The V end lost 6 bases, the J end lost 6 bases, and 8 bases lay between the germline ends. The CDR3 consists of 12 residues. The CDR3 coding sequence is TGTGCCAGCAGCCCGCCTCCCGGGGAGCTGTTTTTT. Protein product: CASSPPPGELFF.

This clonotype has a handful of counts. This chain uses TRBV29-1 with TRBJ2-1; no clear D gene. CDR3 size: 17 residues. V lost 2 bases and J lost 3, with 20 bases in between. Germline V lookup: CDR1 SQVTM, CDR2 ANQGSEA. CDR3 sequence reads: CSVERSSRVGSYNEQFF. The CDR3 DNA sequence: TGCAGCGTTGAACGAAGTAGCCGGGTTGGTAGCTACAATGAGCAGTTCTTC.

J is TRBJ2-7 and V is TRBV7-9; either TRBD1 or TRBD2 may fit D (5 bases each). There are 17 residues in the CDR3. The germline V and J ends were trimmed by 5 bases and 0 bases, with 20 bases remaining between them. From germline, CDR1 is SEHNR and CDR2 FQNEAQ (reference sequence). CDR3 protein: CASSADDRGPSSYEQYF. The CDR3, as DNA: TGTGCCAGCAGCGCCGACGACCGGGGACCGAGCTCCTACGAGCAGTACTTC.

V is TRBV7-9 and J is TRBJ1-1; D perhaps matches TRBD1 (5 bases). Trimming removed 4 bases at V and 6 bases at J, with 15 bases between. The CDR3 consists of 14 residues. Germline V gene sequence: CDR1 SEHNR, CDR2 FQNEAQ (reference sequence). CDR3 amino acids: CASSYPLGGAEAFF. CDR3 sequence (DNA): TGTGCCAGCAGCTACCCCCTTGGAGGGGCTGAAGCTTTCTTT.

The V and J genes are TRBV5-4 and TRBJ2-7; 16 nucleotides match TRBD2. This CDR3 comprises 19 residues. J was trimmed by 0 bases and V by 3 bases; bases with no gene match: 9. Germline V CDR1 and CDR2: SGHNT, YYREEE (reference sequence). The CDR3 is CASSSGLAGGPVFSYEQYF. The CDR3 region has the DNA TGTGCCAGCAGCTCGGGACTAGCGGGGGGGCCCGTATTCTCCTACGAGCAGTACTTC. Full variable domain (missing parts from reference TRBV5-4 and TRBJ2-7): ETGVTQSPTHLIKTRGQQVTLRCSSQSGHNTVSWYQQALGQGPQFIFQYYREEENGRGNFPPRFSGLQFPNYSSELNVNALELDDSALYLCASSSGLAGGPVFSYEQYFGPGTRLTVT.

This clonotype turned up a few times. The rearrangement links TRBV11-2 to TRBJ2-1, with D hard to call. V was trimmed by 1 base and J by 4 bases, leaving 14 bases between them. The CDR3 has 16 amino acids. Per germline, CDR1 SGHAT and CDR2 FQNNGV. The CDR3 loop reads CASSLVRVLVYNEQFF. CDR3 in DNA: TGTGCCAGCAGCTTAGTCCGGGTTCTAGTTTACAATGAGCAGTTCTTC.

The V and J genes are TRBV18 and TRBJ1-1; TRBD1 matches at 7 bases. The germline gives CDR1 KGHSH, CDR2 LQKENI. This CDR3 has 16 amino acids. Losses at the gene ends were 3 bases for V and 8 bases for J; bases not matched to a gene: 15. CDR3 sequence reads: CASSPRRGLIGSEAFF. The CDR3 region has the DNA TGTGCCAGCTCACCCCGTAGGGGGCTAATAGGCTCGGAAGCTTTCTTT.

The chain joins TRBV6-2 or TRBV6-3 to TRBJ2-1; 8 nucleotides agree with TRBD2. Germline assignment: CDR1 MNHEY and CDR2 SVGEGT. With V trimmed by 2 bases and J by 8 bases, 5 bases remained unmatched. This CDR3 has 14 amino acids. The CDR3 DNA reads as TGTGCCAGCAGTTACACGGGAGGGCCGGATGAGCAGTTCTTC. Its protein product is CASSYTGGPDEQFF.

This clonotype was recorded at least ten times. The chain links TRBV9 to TRBJ1-2, with D maybe TRBD1 (5 bases). From germline, CDR1 is SGDLS and CDR2 YYNGEE. This CDR3 spans 14 amino acids. V was shortened by 4 bases and J by 8 bases, with 18 bases between the two germline ends. In DNA form, the CDR3 reads TGTGCCAGCAGCCTTATACCGGGGCACCCGGGCTACACCTTC. Amino acids: CASSLIPGHPGYTF.

This clonotype was counted between two and nine times. The chain employs TRBV15 and TRBJ2-1, with D perhaps TRBD2 (6 bases). In germline, CDR1 is LNHNV, CDR2 YYDKDF (reference sequence). The V end was cut by 3 bases, the J end by 2 bases, with 17 bases between. The CDR3 is 17 amino acids. The CDR3 sequence is CATSSPLEGSAYNEQFF. The CDR3 DNA follows: TGTGCCACCAGCAGCCCCTTGGAGGGGTCCGCCTACAATGAGCAGTTCTTC.

A single count supports this clonotype. V gene TRBV5-1 combines with J gene TRBJ1-6, with D maybe TRBD1 (5 bases). Germline CDR1 reads SGHRS; CDR2 reads YFSETQ. Between the trimmed V and J ends, which lost 0 bases and 10 bases, there was a span of 14 bases. The CDR3 runs 15 residues. This CDR3 reads CASSLATQVVSPLHF. CDR3 nucleotide sequence: TGCGCCAGCAGCTTGGCCACACAGGTCGTGTCACCCCTCCACTTT.

This clonotype was found a few times. This rearrangement joins TRBV3-1 to TRBJ2-5; 7 nucleotides agree with TRBD1. The CDR3 runs to 17 residues. Germline CDR1 and CDR2: LGHDT and YNNKEL (reference sequence). J lost 2 bases, V lost 3 bases, and 12 bases had no gene match. In DNA, the CDR3 is TGTGCCAGCAGCCATGACCGGGGACAGCGGAAGCAAGAGACCCAGTACTTC. Amino acid sequence: CASSHDRGQRKQETQYF.

A few counts support this clonotype. The V call is TRBV6-4, the J call TRBJ2-1; D is possibly TRBD2 (5 bases). V gave up 0 bases and J gave up 9 bases, with 12 bases separating them. The CDR3 is 14 residues long. Looked up from germline, CDR1 is MRHNA and CDR2 is SNTAGT. The CDR3 spells CASSDSRVAGEQFF. For the CDR3, the DNA is TGTGCCAGCAGTGACTCGAGGGTAGCCGGTGAGCAGTTCTTC.

The gene calls are TRBV15 and TRBJ1-2, with unresolved D. Germline CDR1 is LNHNV and CDR2 is YYDKDF (reference sequence). Trimming removed 5 bases from V and 8 bases from J, with 12 bases in between. The CDR3 consists of 12 residues. The CDR3: CATSPSPGGYTF. The CDR3, as DNA: TGTGCCACCAGCCCATCGCCGGGCGGCTACACCTTC.

The CDR3 nucleotides are TGTGCCAGCAGCTTGCCCGGACCTGGGGCCAACGTCCTGACTTTC. It codes for CASSLPGPGANVLTF. The rearrangement joins TRBV5-5 to TRBJ2-6, with D uncertain. Germline V gene lookup returns CDR1 SGHKS and CDR2 YYEKEE (reference sequence). The V gene lost 1 base and the J gene lost 2 bases, with 7 bases spanning the gap. This CDR3 comprises 15 residues.

This clonotype was seen a few times. The chain employs TRBV6-1 and TRBJ2-7, with 9 bases matching TRBD1. Trimming cost V 7 bases and J 3 bases; bases outside gene matches: 13. This CDR3 is 16 amino acids long. CDR1 is MNHNS and CDR2 is SASEGT in the germline V gene. The CDR3, as DNA: TGTGCCAGCACCGGAGAGATGGGACAGGGAGGCTACGAGCAGTACTTC. Amino acids: CASTGEMGQGGYEQYF.

V usage is TRBV3-1 and J usage is TRBJ1-2; 9 bases match TRBD1. Germline values: CDR1 LGHDT, CDR2 YNNKEL (reference sequence). The junction had 10 bases not matched to a gene; V was cut back by 0 bases and J by 8 bases. This CDR3 is 16 amino acids long. The CDR3 DNA reads TGTGCCAGCAGCCAAGAAGGGGGACAGGGACGGCGCGGCTACACCTTC. Its protein is CASSQEGGQGRRGYTF.

This clonotype was observed many times. The chain recombines TRBV6-2 or TRBV6-3 with TRBJ1-2; D remains unclear. The ends were cut back, 4 bases at V and 0 bases at J, with 9 bases in the middle. Per the germline V gene, CDR1 is MNHEY and CDR2 is SVGEGT. The CDR3 extends over 14 amino acids. The CDR3 loop is CASSWSGTNYGYTF. The CDR3 coding sequence is TGTGCCAGCAGTTGGAGTGGGACTAACTATGGCTACACCTTC.